This T cell receptor beta chain is from a study of blood T cell repertoires in COVID-19 (dated by TCRdb to 2020 to 2021). Notes on the research overall: Samples from collaborators originated in the United States, Italy and Spain and spanned both the acute and convalescent phases of COVID-19. The material from the prospective study consisted of cDNA or gDNA derived from T cells, B-cell-depleted T cells, or PBMCs. The dataset comprised deeply sampled blood TCRbeta repertoires from subjects exposed to, actively infected with, or recovered from COVID-19. The repertoires were released in a freely available public database meant as a resource for research on the immune response to SARS-CoV-2. Samples were obtained from the ongoing ImmuneRACE study (first 160 participants) and from over 1,000 subjects provided by 6 global collaborators. A de-identified subject ID, COVID-19 status, age in years and sex were almost always included in the sample metadata. HLA class I and class II types, where available, came from metadata supplied by the sample provider rather than from assay-based typing. Findings and caveats that apply to the study as a whole: Clinical and demographic metadata were provided uncurated, with the amount varying by source and participant.

Samples from volunteer blood donors who had recovered from COVID-19 were contributed by a second Seattle source. Collaborating institutions collected whole blood in K2EDTA tubes following their own protocols. Collaborator samples were shipped for TCRbeta analysis as frozen whole blood, isolated PBMCs, or DNA extracted from either sample type. The immunoSEQ Assay, a bias-controlled multiplex PCR, was used to amplify TCRbeta CDR3 regions from genomic DNA. In the paper's pipeline: The number of nucleated cells in each sample was estimated by amplification of reference gene primers within the assay. To quantify the absolute abundance of each unique TCRbeta CDR3 rearrangement, sequence reads were collapsed and filtered. For each sample, productive Simpson clonality was calculated as the square root of Simpson's diversity index over productive rearrangements. TCRdb provides this immuneACCESS table in a form limited to in-frame rearrangements. Some clones are lacking; in checked studies, under half of them reflect an unresolved V gene, and why the rest are absent is not known. V and J calls and clone size follow that table, whereas D and trimming were derived from the DNA. The sample yields about 130,000 clones; around four fifths were counted once. Approximately 9.9% of the sample belongs to the ten largest clones.

About this clone: No cognate antigen has been identified for it. Base qualities are not at hand, and no much larger clone is one base apart.

This TCR was sampled from a man aged 55 to 70 who had recovered from COVID-19. The specimen was peripheral blood.

CDR3 sequence: CASSQILAARTDTQYF. The nucleotide sequence is TGTGCCAGCAGCCAGATACTAGCTGCCCGCACAGATACGCAGTATTTT. The chain was built from TRBV3-1 (or the pseudogene TRBV3-2) and TRBJ2-3; TRBD2 is possibly the D segment (6 matching bases). The CDR3, cysteine through phenylalanine, is 16 amino acids long. Kept here is only the CDR3 DNA, which spans 48 bases and is read in frame from base 1. At the junction V is shortened by 3 bases and J by 1 base, with 14 bases in between. CDR1 LGHDT and CDR2 YNNKEL are derived from the germline V gene (reference sequence).